The next 27 T cell receptor beta chains were all read from a single sample in a study of T cell clonality in common variable immunodeficiency. The method was immunoSEQ multiplex PCR; TCRdb's version includes in-frame clones alone and lacks a portion of them. The sample is made up of about 81,000 clones, none counted only once. What was sequenced was peripheral blood mononuclear cells. The origin of the receptors is a person aged 18 to 75 in good health.

This clone was observed at least ten times. The observed sequence ends 3 residues before the CDR3 terminus, with the missing tail filled in from the germline J gene. V gene TRBV13 combines with J gene TRBJ2-7; 8 bases fit TRBD2. Germline V gene data show CDR1 as PRHDT and CDR2 as FYEKMQ (reference sequence). This CDR3 is 15 amino acids long. V dropped 1 base and J dropped 5; count of bases not matched to a gene: 7. The CDR3 DNA, read in part, is TGTGCCAGCAGCTTAGATGGCGGGAGGAGACACGAG. The encoded protein is CASSLDGGRRHE. The full CDR3 sequence reads CASSLDGGRRHEQYF.

The table lists this clone with many counts. The CDR3 DNA, read in part, is TGTGCCAGTGGGACTAGCGGGAGTACCACAGATACG. It translates to CASGTSGSTTDT. In full, the CDR3 is CASGTSGSTTDTQYF. The rearrangement joins TRBV7-2 to TRBJ2-3, with TRBD2 matching 14 bases. The CDR3 end lies 3 residues beyond the end of the read and is filled in from the germline J gene. Germline assignment: CDR1 SGHTA and CDR2 FQGNSA. V dropped 9 bases and J dropped 2; count of bases not matched to a gene: 4. This CDR3 region has 15 residues.

In this sample, this clone turned up many times. Read coverage stops 3 residues before the CDR3 terminus; the germline J gene supplies the remainder. The chain couples TRBV5-1 to TRBJ2-7, with TRBD1 identical over 7 bases. The V gene's germline CDR1 is SGHRS and CDR2 YFSETQ. Losses at the gene ends were 0 bases for V and 0 bases for J; bases not matched to a gene: 3. The CDR3 is made up of 15 amino acids. CDR3 loop: CASSLGQGASYEQYF. Partial CDR3 DNA: TGCGCCAGCAGCTTGGGACAGGGAGCCTCCTACGAG.

This clone was counted many times. The CDR3 extends 3 residues past the end of the read, so its final part is completed from the germline J gene. J is TRBJ2-1 and V is TRBV19, with 9 bases fitting TRBD1. The germline V gene has CDR1 LNHDA and CDR2 SQIVND (reference sequence). V lost 4 bases, J lost 4 bases, and 5 bases stayed unmatched. The CDR3 is 15 amino acids. Partial CDR3 DNA: TGTGCCAGTAGTACCCGGGACAGGGCTTACAATGAG. Translation gives CASSTRDRAYNE. The full CDR3 protein is CASSTRDRAYNEQFF.

There are many counts of this clone. The CDR3 end is not reached by the read, which stops 3 residues before it; the germline J gene fills it in. The rearrangement uses TRBV9 and TRBJ1-2, with TRBD1 matching over 8 bases. This CDR3 has 15 amino acids. Trimming took 0 bases from V and 3 from J; bases not matched to a gene: 4. CDR1 is SGDLS and CDR2 is YYNGEE in the germline V gene. The covered CDR3 bases are TGTGCCAGCAGCGTAGAGACAGGGGTGGACTATGGC. Amino acid sequence: CASSVETGVDYG. The CDR3 as a whole reads CASSVETGVDYGYTF.

This clone was counted at least ten times. The read gets to within 3 residues of the CDR3 end, and the germline J gene fills in the rest. The V gene is TRBV6-4, the J gene TRBJ2-3; possible D gene TRBD2, 6 bases. Germline CDR1 reads MRHNA; CDR2 reads SNTAGT. Between the trimmed V and J ends, which lost 6 bases and 6 bases, there was a span of 16 bases. The CDR3 sequence is 14 residues long. The sequenced part of the CDR3 DNA is TGTGCCAGCAGGGCTGGCGGGAATTCGGATACG. Translation: CASRAGGNSDT. The full CDR3 reads CASRAGGNSDTQYF.

In this sample, this clone turned up many times. The read ends 3 residues early relative to the CDR3; the germline J gene fills the gap. The J gene is TRBJ2-2, the V gene TRBV2; D is unresolved. The germline V gene has CDR1 SNHLY and CDR2 FYNNEI. V dropped 6 bases and J dropped 8 bases, with 16 bases sitting between them. This CDR3 is built from 14 residues. The CDR3 region is CASRALQTLGELFF. The sequenced part of the CDR3 DNA is TGTGCCAGCAGGGCTCTGCAGACTCTTGGGGAG.

At least ten counts were recorded for this clone. The CDR3 end falls 3 residues outside the read, so it is completed with the germline J gene. V usage is TRBV20-1 and J usage is TRBJ1-4; 7 positions match TRBD1. The junction had 8 bases not matched to a gene; V was cut back by 5 bases and J by 8 bases. The CDR3 covers 13 residues. CDR1 is DFQATT and CDR2 is SNEGSKA in the germline V gene (reference sequence). CDR3 DNA, as far as it was read: TGCAGTGCTCTAGGACAGGCTTCCGAAAAA. It is translated as CSALGQASEK. The full CDR3 protein reads CSALGQASEKLFF.

This clone was seen at least ten times. The read finishes 3 residues shy of the CDR3 end, and the germline J gene is used to complete it. This sequence joins TRBV20-1 and TRBJ2-7; 12 bases line up with TRBD2. J was trimmed by 6 bases and V by 1 base; bases with no gene match: 7. In germline, CDR1 is DFQATT, CDR2 SNEGSKA (reference sequence). The CDR3 runs 15 residues. CDR3 bases read: TGCAGTGCTAGAGGACTAGCGGGAGTAGGATCCGAG. Protein: CSARGLAGVGSE. The entire CDR3 sequence reads CSARGLAGVGSEQYF.

This clone was seen at least ten times. The read ends 3 residues shy of where the CDR3 ends; the end is completed using the germline J gene. The chain employs TRBV12-3 or TRBV12-4 and TRBJ2-7; 9 bases map to TRBD1. The CDR3 covers 14 residues. V trimming: 8 bases; J trimming: 3 bases; junction bases outside the gene matches: 8. The CDR3 DNA, read in part, is TGTGCCAGCCTCGAGGGACAGGGTTTCTACGAG. It specifies CASLEGQGFYE. The whole CDR3 region reads CASLEGQGFYEQYF.

This clone was recorded many times. The CDR3 end falls 3 residues outside the read, so it is completed with the germline J gene. The chain has TRBV30 and TRBJ1-1; tentatively, D is TRBD1 (5 bases). Trimming cost V 7 bases and J 7 bases, with 22 bases left between them. This CDR3 contains 14 residues. Germline V gene data show CDR1 as GTSNPN and CDR2 as SVGIG (reference sequence). Incomplete CDR3 DNA: TGTGCCTTCAACGCCAAAGAGGGGTGGGTTGAA. This translates into CAFNAKEGWVE. From start to end, the CDR3 is CAFNAKEGWVEAFF.

The table lists this clone with many counts. The CDR3 end is not reached by the read, which stops 3 residues before it; the germline J gene fills it in. The chain has TRBV20-1 and TRBJ2-2; possible D gene TRBD1, 5 bases. Germline lookup yields CDR1 DFQATT and CDR2 SNEGSKA (reference sequence). V was cut by 1 base and J by 4 bases, with 10 bases left in between. CDR3 length: 14 residues. The CDR3 loop is CSARVDRGTGELFF. Partial CDR3 DNA: TGCAGTGCTAGAGTTGACAGAGGCACCGGGGAG.

On this clone itself: The CDR3 goes on 3 residues after the read ends, and that part is filled in from the germline J gene. The gene calls are TRBV2 and TRBJ1-6; TRBD1 might be the D (5 bases). V was pared by 2 bases and J by 7 bases, with 12 bases between. CDR3 length equals 15 residues. Germline CDR1 is SNHLY and CDR2 is FYNNEI. CDR3 bases read: TGTGCCAGCAGTGAACGGAACGGGGGAAATTCACCC. Its translation: CASSERNGGNSP. The entire CDR3 sequence reads CASSERNGGNSPLHF.

This clone was recorded many times. The observed sequence ends 3 residues before the CDR3 terminus, with the missing tail filled in from the germline J gene. V gene TRBV5-4 combines with J gene TRBJ1-4, with 7 bases lining up with TRBD1. The length of the CDR3 is 15 residues. Germline V CDR1 and CDR2: SGHNT, YYREEE (reference sequence). V was clipped by 1 base and J by 2 bases; unmatched bases: 2. CDR3 bases read: TGTGCCAGCAGCTTGAGACAGGGCACTAATGAAAAA. Translating it yields CASSLRQGTNEK. The entire CDR3 protein reads CASSLRQGTNEKLFF.

In this sample, this clone turned up many times. The read ends 3 residues early relative to the CDR3; the germline J gene fills the gap. V usage is TRBV2 and J usage is TRBJ2-1; 7 bases agree with TRBD1. The CDR3 is made up of 11 amino acids. Trimming took 10 bases from V and 7 from J; bases not matched to a gene: 4. The germline gives CDR1 SNHLY, CDR2 FYNNEI. The CDR3 DNA, read in part, is TGTGCCACATCACAGGGGAATGAG. Translated: CATSQGNE. From start to end, the CDR3 is CATSQGNEQFF.

This clone was seen repeatedly, ten times or more. The read ends 3 residues early relative to the CDR3; the germline J gene fills the gap. The V call is TRBV5-1, the J call TRBJ1-4; 9 bases agree with TRBD1. The germline V gene encodes CDR1 SGHRS and CDR2 YFSETQ. This CDR3 has 14 residues. With 3 bases clipped from V and 7 bases from J, the junction kept 4 bases outside the gene matches. Partial CDR3 DNA: TGCGCCAGCAGCTGGACAGGGGATTTTGAAAAA. Protein product: CASSWTGDFEK. The whole CDR3 region reads CASSWTGDFEKLFF.

This clone was recorded at least ten times. The read ends 3 residues before the CDR3 terminus; that terminus is restored from the germline J gene. The rearrangement joins TRBV19 to TRBJ2-1; 9 bases fit TRBD1. The CDR3 is 14 amino acids. J was trimmed by 4 bases and V by 7 bases; bases with no gene match: 5. Germline V lookup: CDR1 LNHDA, CDR2 SQIVND (reference sequence). The part of the CDR3 DNA that was read is TGTGCCAGTAAGGAGACAGGGGGATACAATGAG. Its translation: CASKETGGYNE. The whole CDR3 is CASKETGGYNEQFF.

Ten or more counts support this clone. The read ends 3 residues shy of where the CDR3 ends; the end is completed using the germline J gene. The V call is TRBV19, the J call TRBJ2-1; D perhaps matches TRBD1 (6 bases). CDR3 length: 14 residues. The V end was cut by 5 bases, the J end by 0 bases, with 8 bases between. The germline V gene encodes CDR1 LNHDA and CDR2 SQIVND (reference sequence). The CDR3 here is CASSQDSSYNEQFF. CDR3 DNA, as far as it was read: TGTGCCAGTAGTCAGGACAGCTCCTACAATGAG.

Concerning this clone itself: The read terminates 3 residues before the CDR3 end, so the remaining end is supplied by the germline J gene. The chain employs TRBV7-9 and TRBJ1-2, with a weak D call TRBD1 (5 bases). This CDR3 is built from 15 residues. CDR1 is SEHNR, CDR2 FQNEAQ, per germline (reference sequence). The CDR3 bases that were read are TGTGCCAGCAGCCAAGGGACTAGCGGGACCTACGAC. Its protein product is CASSQGTSGTYD. The entire CDR3 sequence reads CASSQGTSGTYDYTF.

This clone was detected ten times or more. The read finishes 3 residues shy of the CDR3 end, and the germline J gene is used to complete it. This chain links TRBV5-1 with TRBJ2-1; 9 positions agree with TRBD1. The germline V gene has CDR1 SGHRS and CDR2 YFSETQ. J was trimmed by 5 bases and V by 4 bases; bases with no gene match: 10. CDR3 length equals 16 residues. CDR3 sequence: CASSRINGTGNNEQFF. The CDR3 bases that were read are TGCGCCAGCAGCCGCATTAACGGGACAGGGAACAATGAG.

This clone was detected many times. CDR3 DNA (partial): TGTGCCAGCAGCTTAGTGCAGGGAGCTAACTATGGC. Translation: CASSLVQGANYG. The full CDR3 is CASSLVQGANYGYTF. The chain joins TRBV11-2 to TRBJ1-2; D is possibly TRBD1 (5 bases). The CDR3 end is not reached by the read, which stops 3 residues before it; the germline J gene fills it in. V dropped 1 base and J dropped 0 bases, with 9 bases sitting between them. Looked up from germline, CDR1 is SGHAT and CDR2 is FQNNGV. The CDR3 has 15 residues.

This clone was found a few times. The read falls 3 residues short of the CDR3 end, and the missing part is taken from the germline J gene. This chain links TRBV7-2 with TRBJ1-2, with D maybe TRBD1 (6 bases). Germline V CDR1 and CDR2: SGHTA, FQGNSA. The CDR3 totals 17 residues. The V gene lost 0 bases and the J gene lost 4 bases, with 18 bases spanning the gap. The sequenced part of the CDR3 DNA is TGTGCCAGCAGCTTAGCCCATTCGAGGACCAGGGGCTATGGC. Translated: CASSLAHSRTRGYG. The CDR3 in its entirety is CASSLAHSRTRGYGYTF.

This clone was picked up many times. The CDR3 is cut off 3 residues early in the read; its end comes from the germline J gene. The chain couples TRBV7-6 to TRBJ2-1; a possible D gene is TRBD2 (6 bases). This CDR3 comprises 17 residues. The V gene's germline CDR1 is SGHVS and CDR2 FNYEAQ. The V end lost 2 bases, the J end lost 8 bases, and 22 bases lay between the germline ends. The sequenced part of the CDR3 DNA is TGTGCCAGCAGCTTACGTCCCCCGGGCGGGGCCTTCGATGAG. Translating it yields CASSLRPPGGAFDE. The whole CDR3 sequence is CASSLRPPGGAFDEQFF. Variable domain in full (rest from reference TRBV7-6 and TRBJ2-1): GAGVSQSPRYKVTKRGQDVALRCDPISGHVSLYWYRQALGQGPEFLTYFNYEAQQDKSGLPNDRFSAERPEGSISTLTIQRTEQRDSAMYRCASSLRPPGGAFDEQFFGPGTRLTVL.

This clone was counted many times. The covered CDR3 bases are TGTGCCAGTAGTATCCCCACCGGGACAGGGGGCACTGGGGCCAACGTC. This translates into CASSIPTGTGGTGANV. The entire CDR3 protein reads CASSIPTGTGGTGANVLTF. V gene TRBV19 combines with J gene TRBJ2-6; 12 bases agree with TRBD1. The read is 3 residues too short to cover the CDR3 end, so that end is filled in from the germline J gene. From germline, CDR1 is LNHDA and CDR2 SQIVND (reference sequence). Trimming removed 3 bases from V and 2 bases from J; junction bases left unmatched: 8. The CDR3 is made up of 19 amino acids.

This clone was counted many times. The read halts 3 residues ahead of the CDR3 end, with the missing end drawn from the germline J gene. The chain has TRBV19 and TRBJ2-7; perhaps TRBD1 as D (5 bases). The CDR3 runs to 14 residues. The germline gives CDR1 LNHDA, CDR2 SQIVND (reference sequence). The germline V and J ends were trimmed by 2 bases and 0 bases, with 8 bases remaining between them. The CDR3: CASSIQGASYEQYF. CDR3 DNA (partial): TGTGCCAGTAGTATACAAGGGGCCTCCTACGAG.

This clone was observed at least ten times. The read terminates 3 residues before the CDR3 end, so the remaining end is supplied by the germline J gene. The rearrangement links TRBV5-1 to TRBJ2-2; a possible D gene is TRBD2 (6 bases). CDR1 is SGHRS and CDR2 is YFSETQ in the germline V gene. The ends were cut back, 7 bases at V and 5 bases at J, with 15 bases in the middle. The CDR3 consists of 14 residues. The sequenced part of the CDR3 DNA is TGCGCCAGCGGGCGGGGCCTCGGGACCGGGGAG. This sequence encodes CASGRGLGTGE. The full CDR3 protein reads CASGRGLGTGELFF.

This clone was seen at least ten times. The read comes to an end 3 residues before the CDR3 does, leaving the germline J gene to fill in the end. V and J are TRBV5-1 and TRBJ2-3; 9 bases line up with TRBD2. With V trimmed by 1 base and J by 6 bases, 9 bases remained unmatched. The CDR3 is 16 residues long. Germline CDR1 reads SGHRS; CDR2 reads YFSETQ. The part of the CDR3 DNA that was read is TGCGCCAGCAGCTTGACCATATGGACTAGCGATGATACG. It translates to CASSLTIWTSDDT. The whole CDR3 protein is CASSLTIWTSDDTQYF.